Included here is one T cell receptor (beta chain) sequence, with context. Its antigen is as yet unknown. This record comes from a study of cytomegalovirus exposure and HLA in healthy donors. Study-level results: Analyzed later, most CMV-associated TCR beta chains appeared HLA-restricted. As a later analysis showed, several of the most significant clusters appeared to be linked to common viral pathogens. Listed as cytomegalovirus-associated were roughly 180 TCR beta chains.

60 Vbeta and 13 Jbeta primers were used in PCR. Assay: immunoSEQ multiplex PCR; the TCRdb copy retains only in-frame clones and omits some. The table shows a few hundred thousand clones, with around 89% occurring only once. The sample was PBMCs. This clonotype was sampled from a woman between 18 and 29 years old in good health and CMV-seronegative.

CDR3 DNA: TGTGCCACCAGCAGAGAGAGGGGGCGAGAGCAGTTCTTC. Translated, it gives CATSRERGREQFF. This chain connects TRBV15 to TRBJ2-1, with TRBD1 matching 7 bases. Germline lookup yields CDR1 LNHNV and CDR2 YYDKDF (reference sequence). J lost 10 bases, V lost 0 bases, and 3 bases had no gene match. The CDR3 extends over 13 amino acids.